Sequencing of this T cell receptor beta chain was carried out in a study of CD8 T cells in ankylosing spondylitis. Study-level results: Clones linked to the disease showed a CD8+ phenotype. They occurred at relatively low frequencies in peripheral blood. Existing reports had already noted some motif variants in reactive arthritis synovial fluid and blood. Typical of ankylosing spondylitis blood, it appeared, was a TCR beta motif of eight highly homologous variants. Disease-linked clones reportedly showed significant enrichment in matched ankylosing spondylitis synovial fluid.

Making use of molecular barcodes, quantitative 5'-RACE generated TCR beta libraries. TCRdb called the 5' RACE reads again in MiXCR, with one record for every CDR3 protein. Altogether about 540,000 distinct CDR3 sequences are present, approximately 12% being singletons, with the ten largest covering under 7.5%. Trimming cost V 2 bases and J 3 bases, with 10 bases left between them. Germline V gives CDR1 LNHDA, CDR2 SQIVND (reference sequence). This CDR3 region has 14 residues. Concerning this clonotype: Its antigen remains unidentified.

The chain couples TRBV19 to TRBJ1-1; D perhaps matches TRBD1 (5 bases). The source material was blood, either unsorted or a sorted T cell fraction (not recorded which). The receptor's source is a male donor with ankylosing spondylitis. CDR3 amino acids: CASSITGAHTEAFF. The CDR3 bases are TGTGCCAGTAGTATAACCGGGGCCCACACTGAAGCTTTCTTT.